The sequence of this T cell receptor (beta chain) was determined in a study of T cell responses to AZD1222 COVID-19 vaccine. Findings of the study overall: Spike-wide coverage was observed for vaccine-associated CD4 TCRs, with dominant responses at 160-218 and 743-854. Baseline serostatus was positive in only six or seven AZD1222 recipients. Donors in the cohort were predominantly white British and more often female, and clonal diversity was possibly underestimated.

A word on this clone: Its antigen is not known.

Some clones are missing from TCRdb's copy, which holds only in-frame ones; the method was immunoSEQ multiplex PCR. The sample lists nearly 110,000 clones, 80% to 95% occurring once. Sequencing was performed on peripheral blood, taken 28 days after the second AZD1222 dose. This TCR was sampled from an adult who received the AZD1222 COVID-19 vaccine.

The CDR3 DNA reads as TGTGCCAGCAGCCCCGGGCATAGCAATCAGCCCCAGCATTTT. It is translated as CASSPGHSNQPQHF. The V call is TRBV7-2, the J call TRBJ1-5; no clear D gene. With 5 bases removed from V and 0 bases from J, the gap between germline ends came to 8 bases. The CDR3 is made up of 14 amino acids. Looked up from germline, CDR1 is SGHTA and CDR2 is FQGNSA. Supplemented by reference TRBV7-2 and TRBJ1-5, the full variable domain reads GAGVSQSPSNKVTEKGKDVELRCDPISGHTALYWYRQSLGQGLEFLIYFQGNSAPDKSGLPSDRFSAERTGGSVSTLTIQRTQQEDSAVYLCASSPGHSNQPQHFGDGTRLSIL.